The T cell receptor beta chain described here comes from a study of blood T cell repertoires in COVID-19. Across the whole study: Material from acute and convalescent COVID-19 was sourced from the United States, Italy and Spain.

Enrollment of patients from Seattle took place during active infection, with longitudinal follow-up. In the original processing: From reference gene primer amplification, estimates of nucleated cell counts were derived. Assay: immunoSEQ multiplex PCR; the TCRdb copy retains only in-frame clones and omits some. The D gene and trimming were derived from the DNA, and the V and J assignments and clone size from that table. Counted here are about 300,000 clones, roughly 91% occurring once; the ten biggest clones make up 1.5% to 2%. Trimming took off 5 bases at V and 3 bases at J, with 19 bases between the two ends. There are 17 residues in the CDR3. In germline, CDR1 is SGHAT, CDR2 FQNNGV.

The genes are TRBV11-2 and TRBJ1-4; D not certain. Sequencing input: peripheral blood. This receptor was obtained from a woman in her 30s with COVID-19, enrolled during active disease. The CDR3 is CASSLRGSSVANEKLFF. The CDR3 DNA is TGTGCCAGCAGCCTTCGCGGCAGTTCGGTTGCTAATGAAAAACTGTTTTTT. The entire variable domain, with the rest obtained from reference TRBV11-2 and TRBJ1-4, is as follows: EAGVAQSPRYKIIEKRQSVAFWCNPISGHATLYWYQQILGQGPKLLIQFQNNGVVDDSQLPKDRFSAERLKGVDSTLKIQPAKLEDSAVYLCASSLRGSSVANEKLFFGSGTQLSVL.